One and the same sample provided the 21 T cell receptor beta chains below, sequenced in a study of naive CD8 T cells in extremely preterm neonates. Samples were taken at extremely preterm deliveries at roughly 23-28 weeks of gestation. Generated by immunoSEQ multiplex PCR, the TCRdb table keeps only in-frame clones and is missing some. The sample consists of fewer than 25,000 clones, 88% of them appearing once. Study results and limitations: Preterm CDR3s were shorter than older groups', with fewer N additions and less trimming.

No antigen has been assigned to these receptors. The sequencing input was naive CD8+ T cells from cord blood. The receptors were gathered from a boy who was born preterm.

The chain carries TRBV9 and TRBJ2-3; 8 bases map to TRBD1. The germline V gene encodes CDR1 SGDLS and CDR2 YYNGEE. The V segment lost 4 bases and the J segment 2 bases; nucleotides outside the gene matches: 9. This CDR3 has 16 amino acids. This CDR3 is CASSPPTGVDTDTQYF. For the CDR3, the DNA is TGTGCCAGCAGCCCCCCGACAGGGGTGGACACAGATACGCAGTATTTT.

About this clone: Other DNA sequences in the sample encode the same CDR3. The rearrangement links TRBV30 to TRBJ2-1; 10 bases map to TRBD2. Germline-derived CDR1 and CDR2 are GTSNPN and SVGIG (reference sequence). CDR3 length equals 12 residues. The ends lost 4 bases at V and 6 bases at J; junction bases unmatched: 0. This CDR3 is CAWTSGGNEQFF. The CDR3 DNA is TGTGCCTGGACTAGCGGGGGCAATGAGCAGTTCTTC.

A remark on this clone: This sample includes further DNA sequences coding for the same CDR3. This chain joins TRBV27 and TRBJ1-3; maybe TRBD1 (5 bases). V dropped 2 bases and J dropped 1 base, with 6 bases sitting between them. Germline assignment: CDR1 MNHEY and CDR2 SMNVEV (reference sequence). This CDR3 has 14 amino acids. CDR3 loop: CASSLGGSGNTIYF. As DNA, the CDR3 is TGTGCCAGCAGTTTAGGGGGTTCTGGAAACACCATATATTTT.

This clone was recorded only once. This chain links TRBV25-1 with TRBJ2-5; 7 positions match TRBD1. The CDR3 extends over 15 amino acids. V lost 1 base and J lost 3; bases outside the gene matches: 5. Per germline, CDR1 MGHDK and CDR2 SYGVNS. DNA of the CDR3: TGTGCCAGCAGTGAATTTGACAGGGTAGAAGAGACCCAGTACTTC. This sequence encodes CASSEFDRVEETQYF.

This rearrangement joins TRBV5-3 to TRBJ2-1; TRBD2 matches at 9 bases. TRBV5-3 is placed among ORFs of uncertain function. This CDR3 has 12 residues. With 4 bases clipped from V and 10 bases from J, the junction kept 3 bases outside the gene matches. CDR3 in DNA: TGTGCCAGAAGCGGACTAGCGCGGGAGCAGTTCTTC. Translation gives CARSGLAREQFF.

This chain joins TRBV7-3 and TRBJ2-3; D remains ambiguous. The V end lost 2 bases, the J end lost 6 bases, and 0 bases lay between the germline ends. Germline V lookup: CDR1 SGHTA, CDR2 FQGTGA. There are 10 residues in the CDR3. The CDR3 loop is CASSLDTQYF. The DNA of the CDR3 is TGTGCCAGCAGCTTAGATACGCAGTATTTT.

The chain is built from TRBV5-4 and TRBJ2-5, with 14 positions matching TRBD2. V shed 3 bases, J shed 2 bases, and the junction held 0 bases outside the gene matches. Germline lookup yields CDR1 SGHNT and CDR2 YYREEE (reference sequence). This CDR3 comprises 15 residues. The CDR3 DNA follows: TGTGCCAGCAGCTGGACTAGCGGGGGGCAAGAGACCCAGTACTTC. It codes for CASSWTSGGQETQYF.

The CDR3 bases are TGCGCCAGCAGCCAAGACAGGGCTAACTATGGCTACACCTTC. It codes for CASSQDRANYGYTF. The rearrangement links TRBV4-1 to TRBJ1-2; tentative D call: TRBD1 (5 bases). V dropped 0 bases and J dropped 0 bases, with 5 bases sitting between them. The CDR3 runs 14 residues. Germline V gene lookup returns CDR1 MGHRA and CDR2 YSYEKL.

This clone showed up just a few times. The genes are TRBV29-1 and TRBJ2-3; 8 bases agree with TRBD2. This CDR3 is built from 13 residues. Trimming took 3 bases from V and 1 from J; bases not matched to a gene: 0. The V gene's germline CDR1 is SQVTM and CDR2 ANQGSEA. CDR3 nucleotides: TGCAGCGTTGAGCGGGGGGGCACAGATACGCAGTATTTT. Protein: CSVERGGTDTQYF.

This chain connects TRBV6-5 to TRBJ1-2; no definite D call. This CDR3 contains 11 residues. V dropped 2 bases and J dropped 7 bases, with 5 bases sitting between them. CDR1 and CDR2 (germline): MNHEY, SVGAGI. The CDR3 sequence: CASSYGFGYTF. CDR3 bases: TGTGCCAGCAGTTACGGGTTTGGCTACACCTTC.

This sequence joins TRBV7-2 and TRBJ2-1, with 9 positions matching TRBD2. The CDR3 has 14 residues. Germline CDR1 SGHTA, CDR2 FQGNSA. The V and J ends lost 3 bases and 6 bases, in that order; junction bases with no gene match: 3. CDR3 in amino acids: CASSFGGGANEQFF. The CDR3 DNA reads TGTGCCAGCAGCTTTGGCGGGGGGGCCAATGAGCAGTTCTTC.

The J gene is TRBJ2-7, the V gene TRBV4-1; 7 bases map to TRBD2. Per the germline V gene, CDR1 is MGHRA and CDR2 is YSYEKL. The CDR3 consists of 13 residues. The V and J ends lost 4 bases and 3 bases, in that order; junction bases with no gene match: 3. In DNA, the CDR3 is TGCGCCAGCAGCCCCGGGACTAACTACGAGCAGTACTTC. Translating it yields CASSPGTNYEQYF.

Worth noting for this clone: Other DNA sequences from this sample encode an identical CDR3 as well. V is TRBV4-3 and J is TRBJ1-5; possible D gene TRBD1, 5 bases. V lost 0 bases and J lost 2, with 11 bases in between. The CDR3 covers 16 residues. Germline-derived CDR1 and CDR2 are LGHNA and YSLEER. CDR3 amino acids: CASSQDRGGGNQPQHF. CDR3 DNA sequence: TGCGCCAGCAGCCAAGATCGAGGAGGGGGCAATCAGCCCCAGCATTTT.

The chain couples TRBV7-2 to TRBJ2-3; a possible D gene is TRBD2 (5 bases). Deletions cut 5 bases from V and 0 bases from J, with 6 bases between. The CDR3 sequence is 13 residues long. CDR1 SGHTA and CDR2 FQGNSA come from the germline V gene. In nucleotides, the CDR3 is TGTGCCAGCAGCCGGACTAGCACAGATACGCAGTATTTT. This sequence encodes CASSRTSTDTQYF.

The chain couples TRBV9 to TRBJ2-1; 12 bases align to TRBD2. The V segment lost 3 bases and the J segment 2 bases; nucleotides outside the gene matches: 6. The CDR3 is 17 residues long. The V gene's germline CDR1 is SGDLS and CDR2 YYNGEE. CDR3 residues: CASSARLAGDPYNEQFF. CDR3 sequence (DNA): TGTGCCAGCAGCGCCCGACTAGCGGGGGACCCCTACAATGAGCAGTTCTTC. Supplemented by reference TRBV9 and TRBJ2-1, the full variable domain reads DSGVTQTPKHLITATGQRVTLRCSPRSGDLSVYWYQQSLDQGLQFLIQYYNGEERAKGNILERFSAQQFPDLHSELNLSSLELGDSALYFCASSARLAGDPYNEQFFGPGTRLTVL.

This chain connects TRBV6-1 to TRBJ1-6; D not certain. Germline lookup yields CDR1 MNHNS and CDR2 SASEGT. V lost 1 base to trimming and J lost 0 bases, with 4 bases between them. The CDR3 is made up of 15 amino acids. CDR3: CASSEDSSYNSPLHF. DNA for the CDR3: TGTGCCAGCAGTGAAGACAGCTCCTATAATTCACCCCTCCACTTT.

This chain links TRBV7-9 with TRBJ1-1, with TRBD1 identical over 9 bases. V was clipped by 2 bases and J by 1 base; unmatched bases: 2. Germline-derived CDR1 and CDR2 are SEHNR and FQNEAQ (reference sequence). The CDR3 extends over 15 amino acids. The CDR3 region has the DNA TGTGCCAGCAGCTTATCGGGACAGGGGAACACTGAAGCTTTCTTT. It is translated as CASSLSGQGNTEAFF.

The chain uses TRBV20-1 and TRBJ2-5; D is unclear. The V gene's germline CDR1 is DFQATT and CDR2 SNEGSKA (reference sequence). The CDR3 runs 11 residues. Trimming took off 3 bases at V and 2 bases at J, with 4 bases between the two ends. For the CDR3, the DNA is TGCAGTGCTAGGGGTCAAGAGACCCAGTACTTC. Protein sequence: CSARGQETQYF.

The chain combines TRBV5-4 with TRBJ2-3; maybe TRBD2 (6 bases). The CDR3 runs to 14 residues. V was trimmed by 0 bases and J by 2 bases, leaving 7 bases between them. Germline CDR1 SGHNT, CDR2 YYREEE (reference sequence). The CDR3: CASSLGLDTDTQYF. The DNA of the CDR3 is TGTGCCAGCAGCTTGGGACTAGACACAGATACGCAGTATTTT.

The genes are TRBV19 and TRBJ1-1; 9 bases match TRBD1. This CDR3 has 13 amino acids. Trimming at V came to 3 bases and at J to 4 bases, leaving 0 bases not matched to a gene. Looked up from germline, CDR1 is LNHDA and CDR2 is SQIVND (reference sequence). CDR3 in amino acids: CASSMDRGTEAFF. CDR3 DNA sequence: TGTGCCAGTAGTATGGACAGGGGCACTGAAGCTTTCTTT.

Note on this clone: A read error may produce the germline difference seen at one junction end. Within the sample, other DNA sequences also encode this same CDR3. This chain connects TRBV4-1 to TRBJ2-7; 9 nucleotides line up with TRBD1. This CDR3 spans 15 amino acids. Germline-derived CDR1 and CDR2 are MGHRA and YSYEKL. CDR3: CASSHPGQGIREQYF. The DNA for the CDR3 is TGCGCCAGTAGCCACCCGGGACAGGGTATACGGGAGCAGTACTTC.